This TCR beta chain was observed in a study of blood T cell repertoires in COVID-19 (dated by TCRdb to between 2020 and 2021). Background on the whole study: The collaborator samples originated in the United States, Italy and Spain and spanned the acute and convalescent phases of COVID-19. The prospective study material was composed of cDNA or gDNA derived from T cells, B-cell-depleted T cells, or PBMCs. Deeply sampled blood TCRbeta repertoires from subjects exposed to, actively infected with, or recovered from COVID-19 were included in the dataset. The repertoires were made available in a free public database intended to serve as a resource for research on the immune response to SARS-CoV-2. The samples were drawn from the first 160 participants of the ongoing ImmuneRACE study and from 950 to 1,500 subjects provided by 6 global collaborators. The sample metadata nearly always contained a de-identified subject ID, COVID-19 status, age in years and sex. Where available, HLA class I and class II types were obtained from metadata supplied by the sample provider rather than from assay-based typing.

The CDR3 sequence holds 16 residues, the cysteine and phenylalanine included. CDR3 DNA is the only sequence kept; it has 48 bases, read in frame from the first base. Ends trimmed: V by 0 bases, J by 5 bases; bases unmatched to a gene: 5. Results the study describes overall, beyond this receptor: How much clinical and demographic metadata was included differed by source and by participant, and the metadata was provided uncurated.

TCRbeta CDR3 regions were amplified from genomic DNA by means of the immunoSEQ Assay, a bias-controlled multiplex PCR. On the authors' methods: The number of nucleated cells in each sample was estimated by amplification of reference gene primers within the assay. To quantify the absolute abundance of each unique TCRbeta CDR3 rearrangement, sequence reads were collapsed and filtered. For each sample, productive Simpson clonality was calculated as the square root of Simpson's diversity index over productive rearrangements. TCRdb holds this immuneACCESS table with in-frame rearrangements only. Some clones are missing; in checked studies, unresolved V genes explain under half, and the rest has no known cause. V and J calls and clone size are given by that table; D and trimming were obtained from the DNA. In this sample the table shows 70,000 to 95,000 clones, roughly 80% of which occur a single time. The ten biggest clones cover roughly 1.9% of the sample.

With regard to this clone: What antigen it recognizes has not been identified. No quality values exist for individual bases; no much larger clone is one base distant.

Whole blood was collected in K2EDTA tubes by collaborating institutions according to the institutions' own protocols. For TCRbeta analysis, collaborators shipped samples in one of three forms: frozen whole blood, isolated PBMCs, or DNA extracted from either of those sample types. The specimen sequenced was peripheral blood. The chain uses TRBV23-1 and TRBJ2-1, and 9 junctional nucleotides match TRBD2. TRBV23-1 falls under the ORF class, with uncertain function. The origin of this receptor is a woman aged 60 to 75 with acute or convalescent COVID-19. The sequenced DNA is TGCGCCAGCAGTCAATCCGCCGCGGGAGGGCACAATGAGCAGTTCTTC. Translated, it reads CASSQSAAGGHNEQFF.